This T cell receptor (beta chain) is drawn from a study of cytomegalovirus exposure and HLA in healthy donors. For the study at large: An earlier analysis found fewer than 140 million unique TCR beta sequences from 200 million or so T cells.

Study-wide results and caveats: About 87% or about 30% of the time was how often most TCR beta V segments were productive, according to an earlier analysis. Cytomegalovirus status was reportedly diagnosed by the classifier with high specificity and sensitivity.

The study ran its PCR with 60 Vbeta and 13 Jbeta primers. TCRdb's table, derived via immunoSEQ multiplex PCR, lists solely in-frame clones and lacks some. The sample records about 180,000 clones, around 80% being singletons. This CDR3 comprises 12 residues. Trimming cost V 8 bases and J 7 bases, with 14 bases left between them. Per the germline V gene, CDR1 is LGHNA and CDR2 is YNFKEQ. This clone has only a few counts. Antigen specificity is unknown. The sample taken for sequencing was PBMCs. The clonotype originates from a woman aged 25-40 years in good health and CMV-seronegative. The chain recombines TRBV4-2 with TRBJ1-1, with D unclear. Written as DNA, the CDR3 is TGTGCCAGCGCGGATGGAGGGATTGAAGCTTTCTTT. Protein product: CASADGGIEAFF.